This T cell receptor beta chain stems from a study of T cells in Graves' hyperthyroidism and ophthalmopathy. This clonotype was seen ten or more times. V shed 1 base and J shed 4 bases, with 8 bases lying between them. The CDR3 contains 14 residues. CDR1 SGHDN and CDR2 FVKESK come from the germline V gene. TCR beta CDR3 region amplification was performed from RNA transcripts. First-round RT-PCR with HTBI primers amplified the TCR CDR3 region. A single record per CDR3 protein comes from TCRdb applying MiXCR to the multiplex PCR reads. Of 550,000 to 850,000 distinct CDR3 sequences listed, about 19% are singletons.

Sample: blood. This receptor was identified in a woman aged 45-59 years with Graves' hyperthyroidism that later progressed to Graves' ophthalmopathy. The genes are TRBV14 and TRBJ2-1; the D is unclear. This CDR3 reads CASSQVRLYNEQFF. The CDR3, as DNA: TGTGCCAGCAGCCAAGTACGATTATACAATGAGCAGTTCTTC. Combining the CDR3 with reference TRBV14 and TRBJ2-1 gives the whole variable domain EAGVTQFPSHSVIEKGQTVTLRCDPISGHDNLYWYRRVMGKEIKFLLHFVKESKQDESGMPNNRFLAERTGGTYSTLKVQPAELEDSGVYFCASSQVRLYNEQFFGPGTRLTVL.